This is a list of T cell receptor beta chains from one sample in a study of blood T cell repertoires in COVID-19. Sequencing was performed with immunoSEQ multiplex PCR; in TCRdb, only in-frame clones are kept and a portion is missing. The sample has 35,000 to 45,000 clones, 75% to 95% seen once. The sequenced sample consisted of peripheral blood. These receptors were obtained from an elderly woman with acute or convalescent COVID-19. The CDR3 runs from the conserved cysteine through the conserved F or W. Each record gives: J gene, CDR3 length, D gene, clone size, V gene, CDR3 DNA, CDR3 protein. A D gene is named only where the DNA matches it firmly. Clone size appears in some rows only: once, few, many, or a class for an expanded clone.

TRBJ2-5	14	NA	NA	TRBV10-1	TGCGCCACCCCGCGGGGTGTAGTTTGTGAGACCCAGTACTTC	CATPRGVVCETQYF
TRBJ1-5	15	NA	NA	TRBV19	TGTGCCAGTAGTATTGGGCACCGTGGCAATCAGCCCCAGCATTTT	CASSIGHRGNQPQHF
TRBJ1-2	17	TRBD1	once	TRBV6-1	TGTGCCAGCAGTGAATCTTGGAGACAGGGCTTAAACTATGGCTACACCTTC	CASSESWRQGLNYGYTF
TRBJ2-1	16	NA	NA	TRBV18	TGTGCCAGCTCACCATACACACGCCTCTCCTACAATGAGCAGTTCTTC	CASSPYTRLSYNEQFF
TRBJ1-5	14	NA	NA	TRBV20-1	TGCAGTGCTAGTTTTTTGGGCGCAGATCAGCCCCAGCATTTT	CSASFLGADQPQHF
TRBJ1-2	13	NA	NA	TRBV12-3/TRBV12-4	TGTGCCAGCAGTTTAGGGTTTAGCTATGGCTACACCTTC	CASSLGFSYGYTF
TRBJ2-1	15	NA	NA	TRBV18	TGTGCCAGCTCACCACGCCAGGGTGTCTACAATGAGCAGTTCTTC	CASSPRQGVYNEQFF
TRBJ1-6	15	NA	NA	TRBV7-9	TGTGCCAGCAGCCGCGTGGACAGAGTAAATTCACCCCTCCACTTT	CASSRVDRVNSPLHF
TRBJ2-1	11	NA	NA	TRBV30	TGTGCCTGGAGTGTGAGCCAGGTTCAGTTCTTC	CAWSVSQVQFF
TRBJ1-1	13	TRBD1	once	TRBV11-2	TGTGCCAGCAGCCTGACAGGGCACACTGAAGCTTTCTTT	CASSLTGHTEAFF
TRBJ2-3	16	TRBD1	NA	TRBV27	TGTGCCAGCAGTTTGTCCGACAGGGGGCATTTAAATACGCAGTATTTT	CASSLSDRGHLNTQYF
TRBJ1-1	15	NA	NA	TRBV6-5	TGTGCCAGCAGTACCCGACAGGCGGCGAACACTGAAGCTTTCTTT	CASSTRQAANTEAFF
TRBJ1-2	14	TRBD1	NA	TRBV2	TGTGCCAGCAGTTACGGGACAGGGTACGGAGGCTACACCTTC	CASSYGTGYGGYTF
TRBJ1-1	11	NA	once	TRBV29-1	TGCAGCGTTGAAGAAGGGGTACGGGCTTTCTTT	CSVEEGVRAFF
TRBJ2-2	17	TRBD1	NA	TRBV6-2/TRBV6-3	TGTGCCAGCAGTTACTTAGGGGGCCCATCGAACACCGGGGAGCTGTTTTTT	CASSYLGGPSNTGELFF
TRBJ2-2	16	NA	NA	TRBV7-8	TGTGCCAGCAGCTTAGGGGGCGACAGGTTCACCGGGGAGCTGTTTTTT	CASSLGGDRFTGELFF
TRBJ1-4	12	NA	NA	TRBV21-1	TGTGCCGCCCGTCGAGGAAATGAAAAACTGTTTTTT	CAARRGNEKLFF
TRBJ1-1	13	TRBD1	NA	TRBV2	TGTGCCAGCGGGGGACAGTTGAACACTGAAGCTTTCTTT	CASGGQLNTEAFF
TRBJ1-4	16	TRBD1	once	TRBV19	TGTGCCAGTAGCCAACAACAGGGGGCCCCTAATGAAAAACTGTTTTTT	CASSQQQGAPNEKLFF
TRBJ2-7	13	TRBD1	NA	TRBV30	TGTGCCTGGAGGCGACAGGGAGCCTACGAGCAGTACTTC	CAWRRQGAYEQYF
TRBJ1-3	14	NA	NA	TRBV6-5	TGTGCCAGCCTCTACGGGGTGTCTGGAAACACCATATATTTT	CASLYGVSGNTIYF
TRBJ1-5	12	NA	once	TRBV6-6	TGTGCCAGCAGTTTCAGTGATCAGCCCCAGCATTTT	CASSFSDQPQHF
TRBJ1-5	19	TRBD1	once	TRBV7-2	TGTGCCAGCAGCTGGGGGCCCGGGACAGGGGGCGGGATATTGAAGCCCCAGCATTTT	CASSWGPGTGGGILKPQHF
TRBJ1-3	12	NA	NA	TRBV18	TGTGCCAGCTCACTGGCCGGAAACACCATATATTTT	CASSLAGNTIYF
TRBJ1-3	12	NA	NA	TRBV7-9	TGTGCCTCTTGGGCAGGGGCGGACACCATATATTTT	CASWAGADTIYF
TRBJ2-7	13	NA	once	TRBV5-1	TGCGCCAGCAGCACATGGACCGAGGGCGAGCAGTACTTC	CASSTWTEGEQYF
TRBJ1-4	15	TRBD1	NA	TRBV9	TGTGCCAGCAGCCAAGGACAGGCAACTAATGAAAAACTGTTTTTT	CASSQGQATNEKLFF
TRBJ2-2	15	NA	NA	TRBV27	TGTGCCAGCAGTGCCTTTAGGGGCGGCACCGGGGAGCTGTTTTTT	CASSAFRGGTGELFF
TRBJ1-2	18	TRBD1	NA	TRBV4-2	TGTGCCAGCAGCCAAGATTTAAGGAGGGGGCAACGTAACTATGGCTACACCTTC	CASSQDLRRGQRNYGYTF
TRBJ1-5	20	TRBD1	NA	TRBV19	TGTGCCAGTAGTAATCTTTTCCGGGGGACAGAGTTTTTTTGGAATCAGCCCCAGCATTTT	CASSNLFRGTEFFWNQPQHF
TRBJ1-5	18	TRBD1	NA	TRBV27	TGTGCCAGCAGTCCGAGGACAGGGGGGGGAGGTAGCAATCAGCCCCAGCATTTT	CASSPRTGGGGSNQPQHF
TRBJ2-7	14	TRBD1	NA	TRBV7-9	TGTGCCAGCAGCTCGGGACAGGGGACGAACGAGCAGTACTTC	CASSSGQGTNEQYF
TRBJ2-6	17	TRBD1	NA	TRBV5-6	TGTGCCAGCAGCTGGGGACAGATTATCTCTGGGGCCAACGTCCTGACTTTC	CASSWGQIISGANVLTF
TRBJ2-3	15	TRBD1	NA	TRBV4-1	TGCGCCAGCAGCTTGGGGGCCACAGGGGCAGATACGCAGTATTTT	CASSLGATGADTQYF
TRBJ1-4	13	TRBD1	NA	TRBV27	TGTGCCAGCAGCAACAGGGGAGGCGAAAAACTGTTTTTT	CASSNRGGEKLFF
TRBJ1-2	16	NA	once	TRBV18	TGTGCCAGCTCGGGCAGCGACAGGCAGGGACCCAAGGACTACACCTTC	CASSGSDRQGPKDYTF
TRBJ2-5	16	NA	NA	TRBV5-1	TGCGCCAGCAATAACGTTCGGGCAGGGTACCAAGAGACCCAGTACTTC	CASNNVRAGYQETQYF
TRBJ2-3	14	NA	NA	TRBV9	TGTGCCAGCAGCTCCAGGGGTACCGCAGATACGCAGTATTTT	CASSSRGTADTQYF
TRBJ2-7	15	TRBD2	NA	TRBV5-1	TGCGCCAGCAGCTTGGGGGCGGGGGTCTCCTACGAGCAGTACTTC	CASSLGAGVSYEQYF
TRBJ1-1	14	NA	once	TRBV6-6	TGTGCCAGCACCTCCGGCGTGGGGGGGACTGAAGCTTTCTTT	CASTSGVGGTEAFF